This T cell receptor (beta chain) appears in the sequencing data of a study of blood T cell repertoires in COVID-19. In the study overall: Acute-phase and convalescent COVID-19 samples originated in the United States, Italy and Spain. From T cells, B-cell-depleted T cells, or PBMCs came the material, which was cDNA or gDNA.

Generated by immunoSEQ multiplex PCR, the TCRdb table keeps only in-frame clones and is missing some. The data contain more than 100,000 clones, about 82% of them singletons. The CDR3 sequence is 20 residues long. CDR1 and CDR2 from the germline V gene are MGHRA and YSYEKL. The J segment lost 1 base and the V segment lost 0 bases, leaving 11 bases of the junction unmatched. This clonotype was obtained from a man in his sixties with active or convalescent COVID-19. Sequences were obtained from peripheral blood. The chain is built from TRBV4-1 and TRBJ2-1; 11 bases fit TRBD2. The DNA of the CDR3 is TGCGCCAGCAGCCAAGAGGGGGGGACTAGCGGCCTCGGGTCCTACAATGAGCAGTTCTTC. It translates to CASSQEGGTSGLGSYNEQFF.